The clone carrying this T cell receptor beta chain was seen a few times. Its matching antigen is unknown. The CDR3 runs to 18 residues. Trimming removed 2 bases at V and 8 bases at J, with 25 bases between. CDR1 and CDR2 (germline): MGHRA, YSYEKL. The data belong to a study of human CD8 memory T cell subsets. A UMI-labeled 5' RACE approach was the method that produced the TCR beta libraries. In the authors' methods: Every TCR beta library contained from roughly 2,700 to 19,000 functional CDR3 beta clonotypes. TCRdb fed the 5' RACE reads into MiXCR, producing one record per CDR3 protein. These V and J calls rely on TCRdb rather than the paper's analysis. The profile shows under 10,000 distinct CDR3 sequences, roughly 3.9% of them singletons. General study results and limits: This study sequenced T cell receptor beta chains only. Diversity, per Chao1 estimates, appeared greater in stem-like memory T cells than in precursor exhausted T cells. Similarly high diversity was seen in stem-like memory and precursor exhausted T cells, but not in effector memory cells.

This clonotype was obtained from a human donor in good health. The chain uses TRBV4-1 and TRBJ2-1, with a possible D match to TRBD2 (6 bases). Sequencing used CD8+ T cells from PBMCs. The CDR3 bases are TGCGCCAGCAGCCAATCCCCCGGGACCCACGGGGAGCGGGATGAGCAGTTCTTC. Protein sequence: CASSQSPGTHGERDEQFF.